This TCR beta chain was captured in a study of patients and donors after allogeneic stem cell transplantation. The sample holds a few counts of this clonotype. TCRdb reprocessed the RT-PCR reads via MiXCR and lists one record per CDR3 protein. The table has about 150,000 distinct CDR3 sequences, about a quarter seen once; the top ten hold roughly 26%. CDR3 size: 15 residues. V lost 3 bases and J lost 4; bases outside the gene matches: 4. V gene TRBV12-3 or TRBV12-4 combines with J gene TRBJ2-7, with 12 bases matching TRBD2. The source is a human donor who was either an allogeneic HSCT recipient or a stem cell or donor lymphocyte infusion donor (not recorded which). It is not recorded whose cells these are; they may come from a transplant donor. The sample consisted of blood, either unsorted or a sorted T cell fraction (not recorded which). CDR3: CASSFSGLAGYEQYF. The CDR3 DNA is TGTGCCAGCAGTTTCTCTGGACTAGCGGGGTACGAGCAGTACTTC.